This is a list of T cell receptor beta chains from one sample in a study of early T cells in non-severe SARS-CoV-2 infection. Using its own MiXCR run on the 5' RACE reads, TCRdb lists one record per CDR3 protein. Of tens of thousands of distinct CDR3 sequences listed, 5.3% were seen once; the top ten hold approximately 4.5%. The sample comprised whole blood. The receptors originated from an adult who was a healthcare worker with PCR-confirmed SARS-CoV-2 infection or an uninfected control (not recorded which). CDR3s include the opening cysteine and the closing phenylalanine or tryptophan. The D gene is left open where the match is weak. Where a row states a size, it is once, few, many or the class of an expanded clone; other rows omit it.

J,size,V,D,CDR3,DNA
TRBJ1-2,many,TRBV12-3/TRBV12-4,-,CASSLRGNDYGYTF,TGTGCCAGCAGTTTAAGAGGGAATGACTATGGCTACACCTTC
TRBJ2-1,medium-sized,TRBV4-2,-,CASSQDRVSYNEQFF,TGTGCCAGCAGCCAAGACAGGGTATCTTACAATGAGCAGTTCTTC
TRBJ2-1,once,TRBV28,TRBD1,CASRLDRDNNEQFF,TGTGCCAGCCGACTGGACAGGGATAACAATGAGCAGTTCTTC
TRBJ1-2,many,TRBV7-2,-,CASSLDGNPYGYTF,TGTGCCAGCAGCTTAGACGGAAACCCCTATGGCTACACCTTC
TRBJ1-1,few,TRBV5-8,TRBD1,CASSLLTGGVSEAFF,TGTGCCAGCAGCTTGTTGACAGGGGGCGTCTCTGAAGCTTTCTTT
TRBJ1-1,-,TRBV30,-,CAWSLTRDTEAFF,TGTGCCTGGAGTCTCACGCGGGACACTGAAGCTTTCTTT
TRBJ2-7,-,TRBV28,-,CASSFTDHEQYF,TGTGCCAGCAGTTTTACCGATCACGAGCAGTACTTC
TRBJ1-6,many,TRBV6-6,TRBD1,CASSPTPGQASSYNSPLHF,TGTGCCAGCAGCCCTACCCCGGGACAGGCCAGCTCCTATAATTCACCCCTCCACTTT
TRBJ2-1,few,TRBV18,-,CASSPYPTGSNEQFF,TGTGCCAGCTCACCCTACCCCACCGGATCCAATGAGCAGTTCTTC
TRBJ2-7,medium-sized,TRBV12-3/TRBV12-4,TRBD1,CASSRTGNHEQYF,TGTGCCAGCAGTCGGACAGGGAACCACGAGCAGTACTTC
TRBJ2-7,many,TRBV30,-,CAWSFPGTAKHF,TGTGCCTGGAGTTTTCCCGGGACGGCCAAACACTTC
TRBJ2-6,few,TRBV24-1,-,CATLRPGANVLTF,TGTGCCACGCTTAGGCCAGGGGCCAACGTCCTGACTTTC
TRBJ1-1,many,TRBV12-3/TRBV12-4,-,CASSFNTEAFF,TGTGCCAGCAGTTTCAACACTGAAGCTTTCTTT
TRBJ1-5,many,TRBV6-2/TRBV6-3,TRBD1,CASSPGQYSNQPQHF,TGTGCCAGCAGCCCGGGACAGTATAGCAATCAGCCCCAGCATTTT
TRBJ2-1,many,TRBV28,TRBD2,CASSSTSGSLYEQFF,TGTGCCAGCAGTTCGACTAGCGGGAGCCTATATGAGCAGTTCTTC
TRBJ2-7,few,TRBV6-2/TRBV6-3,-,CASSLRNEQYF,TGTGCCAGCAGTTTAAGAAACGAGCAGTACTTC
TRBJ2-7,many,TRBV30,-,CAWIVKAARRGEQYF,TGTGCCTGGATCGTAAAGGCCGCCAGGAGAGGCGAGCAGTACTTC
TRBJ1-2,medium-sized,TRBV10-3,-,CAISSGTQDYGYTF,TGTGCCATCAGTTCCGGGACACAGGACTATGGCTACACCTTC
TRBJ2-7,many,TRBV28,TRBD2,CAGCNSGTSAREQYF,TGTGCCGGCTGCAACTCCGGGACTAGCGCTCGCGAGCAGTACTTC